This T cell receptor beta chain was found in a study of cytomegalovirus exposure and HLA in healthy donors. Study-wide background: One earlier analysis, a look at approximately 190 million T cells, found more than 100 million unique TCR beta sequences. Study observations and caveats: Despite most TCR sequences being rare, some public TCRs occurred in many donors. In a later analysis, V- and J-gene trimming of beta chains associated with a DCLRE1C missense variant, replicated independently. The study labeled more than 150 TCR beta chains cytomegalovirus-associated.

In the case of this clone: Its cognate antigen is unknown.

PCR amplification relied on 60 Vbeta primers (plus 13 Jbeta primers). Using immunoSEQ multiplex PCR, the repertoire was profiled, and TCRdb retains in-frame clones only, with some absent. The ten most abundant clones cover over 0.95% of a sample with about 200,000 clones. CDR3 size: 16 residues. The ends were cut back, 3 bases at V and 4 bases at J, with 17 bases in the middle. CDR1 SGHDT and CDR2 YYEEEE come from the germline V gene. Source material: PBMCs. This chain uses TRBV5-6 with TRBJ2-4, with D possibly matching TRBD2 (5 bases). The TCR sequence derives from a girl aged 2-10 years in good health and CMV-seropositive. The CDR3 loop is CASSSLPGFRKNIQYF. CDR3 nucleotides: TGTGCCAGCAGCTCCCTGCCGGGGTTTAGGAAAAACATTCAGTACTTC.